The rows below give T cell receptor beta chains drawn from one sample of a study of T cells in Graves' hyperthyroidism and ophthalmopathy. MiXCR, run by TCRdb on the multiplex PCR reads, gives a single entry per CDR3 protein. The profile shows 250,000 or so distinct CDR3 sequences, 13% to 15% of them singletons. What was sequenced was blood. The receptor set was obtained from a woman aged 50 to 60 with Graves' hyperthyroidism that later progressed to Graves' ophthalmopathy. CDR3s include the opening cysteine and the closing phenylalanine or tryptophan. The D gene is left open where the match is weak. Expanded clones get a size class; other rows say once, few or many, or leave the size out.

j_gene: TRBJ2-3; abundance: many; d_gene: TRBD2; v_gene: TRBV5-1; CDR3aa: CASSPMTSGRAGDTQYF; CDR3nt: TGCGCCAGCAGCCCGATGACTAGCGGGAGGGCTGGAGATACGCAGTATTTT
j_gene: TRBJ1-2; abundance: NA; d_gene: NA; v_gene: TRBV11-2; CDR3aa: CASSTTGSRGTNYGYTF; CDR3nt: TGTGCCAGCAGCACCACCGGGAGTAGGGGGACAAACTATGGCTACACCTTC
j_gene: TRBJ1-4; abundance: NA; d_gene: NA; v_gene: TRBV12-3/TRBV12-4; CDR3aa: CASRLGSRLEKLFF; CDR3nt: TGTGCCAGCAGGTTAGGGAGTCGGCTAGAAAAACTGTTTTTT
j_gene: TRBJ1-4; abundance: NA; d_gene: NA; v_gene: TRBV15; CDR3aa: CATSRDRVQEKLFF; CDR3nt: TGTGCCACCAGCAGAGACAGGGTACAGGAAAAACTGTTTTTT
j_gene: TRBJ2-3; abundance: NA; d_gene: TRBD1; v_gene: TRBV20-1; CDR3aa: CSTHRGSTDTQYF; CDR3nt: TGCAGTACCCACAGGGGCAGCACAGATACGCAGTATTTT
j_gene: TRBJ2-2; abundance: NA; d_gene: NA; v_gene: TRBV24-1; CDR3aa: CATSDLTGNTGELFF; CDR3nt: TGTGCCACCAGTGATTTGACGGGGAACACCGGGGAGCTGTTTTTT
j_gene: TRBJ2-7; abundance: many; d_gene: NA; v_gene: TRBV2; CDR3aa: CASSEETEGRVSYEQYF; CDR3nt: TGTGCCAGCAGTGAAGAGACTGAGGGCAGGGTCTCCTACGAGCAGTACTTC
j_gene: TRBJ2-7; abundance: many; d_gene: TRBD2; v_gene: TRBV6-2/TRBV6-3; CDR3aa: CASTPPGTSSYEQYF; CDR3nt: TGTGCCAGCACCCCCCCCGGGACTAGCTCCTACGAGCAGTACTTC
j_gene: TRBJ1-1; abundance: many; d_gene: NA; v_gene: TRBV6-1; CDR3aa: CASSFTGTNTEAFF; CDR3nt: TGTGCCAGCAGTTTTACCGGGACGAACACTGAAGCTTTCTTT
j_gene: TRBJ2-1; abundance: NA; d_gene: TRBD2; v_gene: TRBV2; CDR3aa: CASSEEAGVRNEQFF; CDR3nt: TGTGCCAGCAGTGAAGAAGCGGGGGTCCGGAATGAGCAGTTCTTC
j_gene: TRBJ1-2; abundance: NA; d_gene: TRBD1; v_gene: TRBV4-1; CDR3aa: CASSQPTGVNYGYTF; CDR3nt: TGCGCCAGCAGCCAGCCGACAGGGGTGAACTATGGCTACACCTTC
j_gene: TRBJ1-5; abundance: many; d_gene: TRBD1; v_gene: TRBV28; CDR3aa: CASSWDRGKQPQHF; CDR3nt: TGTGCCAGCAGTTGGGACAGGGGAAAGCAGCCCCAGCATTTT
j_gene: TRBJ2-7; abundance: NA; d_gene: TRBD1; v_gene: TRBV4-1; CDR3aa: CASSQGGTGGYEQYF; CDR3nt: TGCGCCAGCAGCCAAGGTGGGACAGGGGGCTACGAGCAGTACTTC
j_gene: TRBJ2-3; abundance: many; d_gene: NA; v_gene: TRBV30; CDR3aa: CAGQEAPTDTQYF; CDR3nt: TGTGCCGGCCAGGAGGCCCCCACAGATACGCAGTATTTT
j_gene: TRBJ2-1; abundance: many; d_gene: NA; v_gene: TRBV28; CDR3aa: CASSLGPQQFF; CDR3nt: TGTGCCAGCAGTTTGGGCCCGCAGCAGTTCTTC
j_gene: TRBJ1-6; abundance: few; d_gene: NA; v_gene: TRBV20-1; CDR3aa: CSARDPRRGTNSPLHF; CDR3nt: TGCAGTGCTAGAGACCCCCGGCGGGGGACTAATTCACCCCTCCACTTC
j_gene: TRBJ2-2; abundance: NA; d_gene: NA; v_gene: TRBV20-1; CDR3aa: CSARHRELFF; CDR3nt: TGCAGTGCTCGGCACAGGGAACTGTTTTTT
j_gene: TRBJ2-7; abundance: many; d_gene: NA; v_gene: TRBV28; CDR3aa: CASSLRDNPREQYF; CDR3nt: TGTGCCAGCAGTTTAAGGGACAACCCTCGGGAGCAGTACTTC
j_gene: TRBJ1-1; abundance: many; d_gene: TRBD1; v_gene: TRBV29-1; CDR3aa: CSATDRGEAFF; CDR3nt: TGCAGCGCCACGGACAGGGGGGAAGCTTTCTTT
j_gene: TRBJ1-5; abundance: many; d_gene: NA; v_gene: TRBV6-6; CDR3aa: CASSYPGGLDQPQHF; CDR3nt: TGTGCCAGCAGTTACCCGGGGGGGCTGGATCAGCCCCAGCATTTT
j_gene: TRBJ2-5; abundance: many; d_gene: NA; v_gene: TRBV24-1; CDR3aa: CATSDYSGTQETQYF; CDR3nt: TGTGCCACCAGTGATTACTCAGGGACCCAAGAGACCCAGTACTTC
j_gene: TRBJ1-1; abundance: many; d_gene: NA; v_gene: TRBV6-5; CDR3aa: CASSYALQMNTEAFF; CDR3nt: TGTGCCAGCAGTTACGCTCTACAGATGAACACTGAAGCTTTCTTT
j_gene: TRBJ2-7; abundance: many; d_gene: NA; v_gene: TRBV5-1; CDR3aa: CASSLAGGIYEQYF; CDR3nt: TGCGCCAGCAGCTTGGCTGGCGGGATCTACGAGCAGTACTTC
j_gene: TRBJ1-1; abundance: few; d_gene: NA; v_gene: TRBV7-9; CDR3aa: CASSLKGMDEAFF; CDR3nt: TGTGCCAGCAGCTTAAAAGGGATGGATGAAGCTTTCTTT
j_gene: TRBJ1-1; abundance: NA; d_gene: NA; v_gene: TRBV4-1; CDR3aa: CASSLGSRVHTEAFF; CDR3nt: TGCGCCAGCAGCCTCGGTTCGCGGGTGCACACTGAAGCTTTCTTT
j_gene: TRBJ1-1; abundance: NA; d_gene: NA; v_gene: TRBV6-8; CDR3aa: CASSYRYSTEAFF; CDR3nt: TGTGCCAGCAGTTACAGGTACAGCACTGAAGCTTTCTTT
j_gene: TRBJ2-7; abundance: many; d_gene: NA; v_gene: TRBV3-1; CDR3aa: CASSQDRGREQYF; CDR3nt: TGTGCCAGCAGCCAAGACAGGGGCCGCGAGCAGTACTTC
j_gene: TRBJ2-6; abundance: many; d_gene: NA; v_gene: TRBV6-1; CDR3aa: CASNFGVAGANVLTF; CDR3nt: TGTGCCAGCAATTTCGGGGTGGCAGGGGCCAACGTCCTGACTTTC
j_gene: TRBJ2-7; abundance: NA; d_gene: NA; v_gene: TRBV20-1; CDR3aa: CSATNSEQYF; CDR3nt: TGCAGTGCAACTAATTCCGAGCAGTACTTC
j_gene: TRBJ2-1; abundance: many; d_gene: NA; v_gene: TRBV5-1; CDR3aa: CASAEGDYNEQFF; CDR3nt: TGCGCCAGCGCTGAGGGGGACTACAATGAGCAGTTCTTC
j_gene: TRBJ2-3; abundance: many; d_gene: TRBD2; v_gene: TRBV3-1; CDR3aa: CASSPRTSGSLGDTQYF; CDR3nt: TGTGCCAGCAGCCCTCGGACTAGCGGGAGTTTGGGAGATACGCAGTATTTT
j_gene: TRBJ2-7; abundance: many; d_gene: TRBD2; v_gene: TRBV30; CDR3aa: CAWSVQTGGPGEQYF; CDR3nt: TGTGCCTGGAGTGTACAGACGGGAGGGCCTGGGGAGCAGTACTTC
j_gene: TRBJ2-5; abundance: many; d_gene: TRBD2; v_gene: TRBV7-9; CDR3aa: CASSSGTSADQETQYF; CDR3nt: TGTGCCAGCAGCTCCGGGACTAGCGCCGACCAAGAGACCCAGTACTTC
j_gene: TRBJ2-1; abundance: NA; d_gene: TRBD2; v_gene: TRBV20-1; CDR3aa: CSGLAGNEQFF; CDR3nt: TGCAGTGGACTAGCGGGCAATGAGCAGTTCTTC
j_gene: TRBJ2-7; abundance: few; d_gene: TRBD1; v_gene: TRBV6-7; CDR3aa: CASSPRSGQPACDEQYF; CDR3nt: TGTGCCAGCAGTCCGAGATCGGGACAGCCCGCTTGCGACGAGCAGTACTTC
j_gene: TRBJ1-5; abundance: few; d_gene: NA; v_gene: TRBV20-1; CDR3aa: CSAIRVNSNQPQHF; CDR3nt: TGCAGTGCTATCCGAGTGAATAGCAATCAGCCCCAGCATTTT
j_gene: TRBJ2-3; abundance: NA; d_gene: NA; v_gene: TRBV7-8; CDR3aa: CANSLANTDTQYF; CDR3nt: TGTGCCAACAGCTTAGCCAACACAGATACGCAGTATTTT
j_gene: TRBJ2-3; abundance: many; d_gene: NA; v_gene: TRBV29-1; CDR3aa: CSVEKAGTPGDTQYF; CDR3nt: TGCAGCGTTGAAAAGGCGGGCACCCCTGGTGATACGCAGTATTTT
j_gene: TRBJ1-1; abundance: many; d_gene: NA; v_gene: TRBV29-1; CDR3aa: CSGRLGNTEAFF; CDR3nt: TGCAGCGGTAGGTTGGGGAACACTGAAGCTTTCTTT
j_gene: TRBJ2-7; abundance: few; d_gene: NA; v_gene: TRBV7-9; CDR3aa: CASSSPGRAISYEQYF; CDR3nt: TGTGCCAGCAGCTCCCCCGGACGGGCGATCTCCTACGAGCAGTACTTC
j_gene: TRBJ2-7; abundance: NA; d_gene: NA; v_gene: TRBV19; CDR3aa: CASSGSLGKQYF; CDR3nt: TGTGCCAGTAGCGGGAGTTTAGGCAAGCAGTACTTC
j_gene: TRBJ2-1; abundance: many; d_gene: TRBD1; v_gene: TRBV12-3/TRBV12-4; CDR3aa: CASSRDRGRGNEQFF; CDR3nt: TGTGCCAGCAGCCGCGACAGGGGGCGGGGGAATGAGCAGTTCTTC
j_gene: TRBJ1-2; abundance: many; d_gene: NA; v_gene: TRBV28; CDR3aa: CASSPEHFYGYTF; CDR3nt: TGTGCCAGCAGTCCTGAGCACTTCTATGGCTACACCTTC
j_gene: TRBJ1-1; abundance: many; d_gene: NA; v_gene: TRBV7-9; CDR3aa: CASSLGTTENTEAFF; CDR3nt: TGTGCCAGCAGCCTCGGTACGACAGAGAACACTGAAGCTTTCTTT
j_gene: TRBJ2-3; abundance: NA; d_gene: NA; v_gene: TRBV5-5; CDR3aa: CASSSAPVGWGDTQYF; CDR3nt: TGTGCCAGCAGCTCCGCCCCGGTGGGGTGGGGGGATACGCAGTATTTT
j_gene: TRBJ1-3; abundance: many; d_gene: NA; v_gene: TRBV20-1; CDR3aa: CSARDSRGLGNTIYF; CDR3nt: TGCAGTGCTAGAGATTCACGGGGGCTTGGAAACACCATATATTTT
j_gene: TRBJ2-7; abundance: many; d_gene: NA; v_gene: TRBV2; CDR3aa: CASTGGTSYEQYF; CDR3nt: TGTGCCAGCACGGGGGGCACCTCCTACGAGCAGTACTTC
j_gene: TRBJ2-1; abundance: many; d_gene: NA; v_gene: TRBV11-2; CDR3aa: CASHAQGSGSLGNEQFF; CDR3nt: TGTGCCAGTCATGCCCAGGGTAGCGGATCACTAGGGAATGAGCAGTTCTTC
j_gene: TRBJ2-7; abundance: many; d_gene: NA; v_gene: TRBV27; CDR3aa: CASSHNLYEQYF; CDR3nt: TGTGCCAGCAGCCATAACTTATACGAGCAGTACTTC
j_gene: TRBJ1-1; abundance: many; d_gene: NA; v_gene: TRBV6-1; CDR3aa: CASRENGRGWAFF; CDR3nt: TGTGCCAGCAGAGAGAACGGCAGGGGATGGGCTTTCTTT
j_gene: TRBJ2-2; abundance: NA; d_gene: NA; v_gene: TRBV4-1; CDR3aa: CASRRGLTGELFF; CDR3nt: TGCGCCAGCAGACGGGGACTGACCGGGGAGCTGTTTTTT
j_gene: TRBJ1-1; abundance: NA; d_gene: NA; v_gene: TRBV14; CDR3aa: CASSQKLNTEAFF; CDR3nt: TGTGCCAGCAGCCAAAAGTTGAACACTGAAGCTTTCTTT
j_gene: TRBJ2-7; abundance: NA; d_gene: TRBD1; v_gene: TRBV11-2; CDR3aa: CASSLTGSYGQYF; CDR3nt: TGTGCCAGCAGCTTGACAGGGTCCTACGGGCAGTACTTC